The 20 T cell receptor beta chains in this list originate from one sample, sequenced in a study of shared clonotypes between healthy human individuals. TCRdb's copy holds only in-frame clones and misses some; the assay was immunoSEQ multiplex PCR. The sample shows approximately 1.1 million clones, 70% to 80% of them seen only once. The sample was memory CD4+ T cells from PBMCs. This sample's subset: CD45RA-negative fraction. Receptors originate from a man between 18 and 35 years old in good health. Some clones in this sample may be carry-over from other donors' samples.

This clone was observed a few times. The chain recombines TRBV21-1 with TRBJ1-2; whether TRBD1, the table's D call, matches the DNA was not checked. TRBV21-1 is noted as a pseudogene. The CDR3 length is 14 residues. This CDR3 is CASSPRQILLGYTF. For the CDR3, the DNA is TGTGCCAGCAGCCCCCGACAGATACTATTAGGCTACACCTTC.

The gene calls are TRBV29-1 and TRBJ2-2; D may be TRBD1 or TRBD2 (6 bases each). V was cut by 5 bases and J by 1 base, with 17 bases left in between. CDR3 length: 16 amino acids. Germline CDR1 SQVTM, CDR2 ANQGSEA. CDR3 residues: CSVRRRGVMNTGELFF. The CDR3 DNA sequence: TGCAGCGTTCGAAGGAGGGGGGTGATGAACACCGGGGAGCTGTTTTTT.

The genes are TRBV4-1 and TRBJ2-1; 10 positions match TRBD2. CDR1 is MGHRA, CDR2 YSYEKL, per germline. The CDR3 length is 16 residues. The ends lost 3 bases at V and 7 bases at J; junction bases unmatched: 9. As DNA, the CDR3 is TGCGCCAGCAGCCAGTCACTAGCGGGAAGCCTTAATGAGCAGTTCTTC. Its protein is CASSQSLAGSLNEQFF.

The chain links TRBV30 to TRBJ2-3; D may be TRBD2 (6 bases). The CDR3 contains 15 residues. The germline V and J ends were trimmed by 7 bases and 0 bases, with 17 bases remaining between them. Germline CDR1 GTSNPN, CDR2 SVGIG (reference sequence). CDR3 sequence reads: CAFTGVAASTDTQYF. The CDR3 DNA reads TGTGCCTTTACGGGGGTAGCAGCTAGCACAGATACGCAGTATTTT.

The V and J genes are TRBV11-3 and TRBJ2-4, with a possible D match to TRBD2 (7 bases). The CDR3 runs 13 residues. Deletions cut 3 bases from V and 13 bases from J, with 16 bases between. Germline V gene data show CDR1 as SGHNT and CDR2 as YENEEA. In nucleotides, the CDR3 is TGTGCCAGCAGCTTGGGGGGGGCAGGGCCACAGTACTTC. Translation: CASSLGGAGPQYF.

Points on this clone: A much larger clone sits a single nucleotide away, making a read error possible. The chain recombines TRBV7-3 with TRBJ2-1; 13 bases align to TRBD2. The trim removed 2 bases at V and 5 bases at J, leaving 0 bases unmatched. The CDR3 is made up of 15 amino acids. In germline, CDR1 is SGHTA, CDR2 FQGTGA. In DNA, the CDR3 is TGTGCCAGCAGCTTAGGGACTAGCGGGAACAATGAGCAGTTCTTC. This codes for CASSLGTSGNNEQFF.

The CDR3, as DNA: TGTGCCAGTAACAGGGGAACCGGGGAGCTGTTTTTT. The encoded protein is CASNRGTGELFF. V usage is TRBV19 and J usage is TRBJ2-2; 7 nucleotides match TRBD1. Germline CDR1 is LNHDA and CDR2 is SQIVND (reference sequence). The CDR3 sequence is 12 residues long. V was clipped by 7 bases and J by 5 bases; unmatched bases: 1.

This clone occurred once. The chain is built from TRBV10-2 and TRBJ1-1; 8 bases align to TRBD1. From germline, CDR1 is WSHSY and CDR2 SAAADI. The junction had 6 bases not matched to a gene; V was cut back by 7 bases and J by 2 bases. This CDR3 has 14 amino acids. In nucleotides, the CDR3 is TGCGCCAGCACTTGGACAGGGCAAAACACTGAAGCTTTCTTT. It yields the protein CASTWTGQNTEAFF.

This clone has only one observation. The chain is built from TRBV28 and TRBJ2-7, with 7 bases identical to TRBD1. This CDR3 has 14 residues. Trimming at V came to 3 bases and at J to 3 bases, leaving 5 bases not matched to a gene. Germline V CDR1 and CDR2: MDHEN, SYDVKM. CDR3: CASSLVGQNYEQYF. The CDR3 nucleotides read TGTGCCAGCAGTTTGGTGGGACAGAACTACGAGCAGTACTTC.

The chain carries TRBV7-2 and TRBJ2-7, with TRBD2 matching 9 bases. This CDR3 is built from 14 residues. Germline V gene lookup returns CDR1 SGHTA and CDR2 FQGNSA. Trimming took 4 bases from V and 7 from J; bases not matched to a gene: 8. The CDR3 DNA reads as TGTGCCAGCAGCTCGGGGGGTCTAGCGGGAGAGCAGTACTTC. Protein: CASSSGGLAGEQYF.

J is TRBJ1-5 and V is TRBV6-1; tentatively, D is TRBD1 (5 bases). V was trimmed by 10 bases and J by 3 bases, leaving 13 bases between them. Germline assignment: CDR1 MNHNS and CDR2 SASEGT. The CDR3 runs to 13 residues. The CDR3 sequence: CATWDGSNQPQHF. The CDR3 nucleotides read TGTGCCACCTGGGACGGCTCCAATCAGCCCCAGCATTTT.

The chain employs TRBV9 and TRBJ1-2, with D unclear. The CDR3 totals 13 residues. Trimming pared 1 base from V and 6 bases from J, leaving 10 bases between. The germline V gene has CDR1 SGDLS and CDR2 YYNGEE. The CDR3 sequence: CASSVKEFDGYTF. The DNA of the CDR3 is TGTGCCAGCAGCGTAAAGGAATTTGATGGCTACACCTTC.

This chain joins TRBV7-6 and TRBJ1-2; D uncertain. CDR1 is SGHVS and CDR2 is FNYEAQ in the germline V gene. The CDR3 length is 13 residues. V shed 2 bases and J shed 8 bases, with 12 bases lying between them. The chain's CDR3 is CASSLFGERGYTF. CDR3 DNA sequence: TGTGCCAGCAGCTTATTCGGGGAACGCGGCTACACCTTC.

The chain couples TRBV6-1 to TRBJ1-2; D is possibly TRBD1 (5 bases). Per germline, CDR1 MNHNS and CDR2 SASEGT. The CDR3 sequence is 14 residues long. Between the trimmed V and J ends, which lost 7 bases and 4 bases, there was a span of 16 bases. CDR3 DNA: TGTGCCAGCACACAGGCAGGGATGATCTATGGCTACACCTTC. Its protein is CASTQAGMIYGYTF.

Concerning this clone: In the same sample, other DNA sequences code for this CDR3. V is TRBV7-2 and J is TRBJ2-5; D is ambiguous. This CDR3 is 13 amino acids long. Germline-derived CDR1 and CDR2 are SGHTA and FQGNSA. Trimming left V 3 bases short and J 3 bases short, with 8 bases between. The CDR3 is CASSFVREETQYF. DNA of the CDR3: TGTGCCAGCAGCTTTGTAAGGGAAGAGACCCAGTACTTC.

The chain employs TRBV7-8 and TRBJ2-7; 9 bases align to TRBD1. CDR1 SGHVS and CDR2 FQNEAQ come from the germline V gene. There are 14 residues in the CDR3. The V and J ends lost 6 bases and 5 bases, in that order; junction bases with no gene match: 8. The DNA of the CDR3 is TGTGCCAGCAGGTTACAGGGGGCAATCGACGAGCAGTACTTC. It encodes CASRLQGAIDEQYF. The full variable domain, in which reference TRBV7-8 and TRBJ2-7 provide the parts outside the CDR3, is GAGVSQSPRYKVAKRGQDVALRCDPISGHVSLFWYQQALGQGPEFLTYFQNEAQLDKSGLPSDRFFAERPEGSVSTLKIQRTQQEDSAVYLCASRLQGAIDEQYFGPGTRLTVT.

The gene calls are TRBV27 and TRBJ1-6; the match to TRBD1 covers 8 bases. The CDR3 runs to 15 residues. Germline CDR1 is MNHEY and CDR2 is SMNVEV (reference sequence). Trimming at V came to 5 bases and at J to 4 bases, leaving 4 bases not matched to a gene. The CDR3 sequence: CASSTRQGYNSPLHF. Here the CDR3 DNA reads TGTGCCAGCAGTACCCGACAGGGGTATAATTCACCCCTCCACTTT.

This clone has only a few counts. The chain combines TRBV19 with TRBJ1-5; the D is unclear. The CDR3 is made up of 14 amino acids. Germline values: CDR1 LNHDA, CDR2 SQIVND (reference sequence). The V end lost 5 bases, the J end lost 1 base, and 9 bases lay between the germline ends. The CDR3 loop is CASSFGGSNQPQHF. The CDR3 region has the DNA TGTGCCAGTAGTTTCGGAGGAAGCAATCAGCCCCAGCATTTT.

This clone has only one observation. V is TRBV23-1 and J is TRBJ1-6, with a weak D call TRBD1 (5 bases). TRBV23-1 is identified as an open reading frame with a role that is uncertain. The V gene lost 0 bases and the J gene lost 2 bases, with 17 bases spanning the gap. This CDR3 has 19 amino acids. This CDR3 reads CASSQSGKAGKAYNSPLHF. CDR3 nucleotide sequence: TGCGCCAGCAGTCAATCGGGGAAGGCAGGGAAGGCCTATAATTCACCCCTCCACTTT.

A word on this clone: Other DNA sequences of this sample code for an identical CDR3. V and J are TRBV30 and TRBJ2-5; TRBD2 might be the D (6 bases). Germline CDR1 reads GTSNPN; CDR2 reads SVGIG (reference sequence). The ends were cut back, 0 bases at V and 3 bases at J, with 8 bases in the middle. The CDR3 sequence is 13 residues long. Here the CDR3 reads CAWSVGGKETQYF. CDR3 nucleotides: TGTGCCTGGAGTGTGGGAGGCAAAGAGACCCAGTACTTC.